This entry is about one T cell receptor beta chain. This entry is derived from a study of T cell changes during pregnancy in multiple sclerosis. CDR1 is SGHVS, CDR2 FQNEAQ, per germline. With 1 base clipped from V and 4 bases from J, the junction kept 5 bases outside the gene matches. CDR3 size: 15 residues. TCRdb's table, derived via immunoSEQ multiplex PCR, lists solely in-frame clones and lacks some. The sample has about 41,000 clones; 85% to 95% are singletons. The sample here was CD8+ T cells from peripheral blood mononuclear cells, taken in the third trimester of pregnancy. The clonotype originates from a female donor with multiple sclerosis, enrolled in a pregnancy study. V usage is TRBV7-8 and J usage is TRBJ1-2; 8 bases align to TRBD1. The CDR3 bases are TGTGCCAGCAGCTTAGACCAGGGGGCGATCTATGGCTACACCTTC. Translating it yields CASSLDQGAIYGYTF.